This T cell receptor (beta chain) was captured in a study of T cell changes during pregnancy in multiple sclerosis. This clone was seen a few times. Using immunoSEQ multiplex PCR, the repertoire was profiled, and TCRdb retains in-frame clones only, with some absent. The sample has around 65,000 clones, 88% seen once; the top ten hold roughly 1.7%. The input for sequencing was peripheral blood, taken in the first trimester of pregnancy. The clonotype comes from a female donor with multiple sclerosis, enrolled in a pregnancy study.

The CDR3 coding sequence is TGTGCCATCACAGAGAGGTGGGACAGTCTTAACTATGGCTACACCTTC. Protein product: CAITERWDSLNYGYTF. The gene calls are TRBV10-3 and TRBJ1-2; 7 bases fit TRBD1. CDR1 and CDR2 from the germline V gene are ENHRY and SYGVKD. V shed 7 bases and J 1 base; nucleotides not matched to a gene: 12. CDR3 length: 16 amino acids.